This entry describes one T cell receptor (beta chain). Antigen: not known. This record comes from a study of T cells in Graves' hyperthyroidism and ophthalmopathy. Regarding the study as a whole: In the analysis, a 13 V-J model separated ophthalmopathy from stable hyperthyroidism. Ophthalmopathy was predicted by the model a median of approximately six months ahead of onset.

From RNA transcripts, TCR beta CDR3 regions were amplified. Primed by the HTBI set, a first-round RT-PCR was run on the TCR CDR3. TCRdb re-called the multiplex PCR reads with MiXCR, one entry per CDR3 protein. The data contain about 270,000 distinct CDR3 sequences, about 20% of them singletons. Uncontrolled infection, other autoimmune disease, pregnancy or lactation led to exclusion. The sequence was collected from a young man with Graves' ophthalmopathy. The sequencing input was blood.

CDR3 bases: TGTGCCAGCAAACGTGGGGACGGGGAAAAACTGTTTTTT. Protein product: CASKRGDGEKLFF. V is TRBV7-9 and J is TRBJ1-4; perhaps TRBD1 as D (5 bases). Germline V gene lookup returns CDR1 SEHNR and CDR2 FQNEAQ (reference sequence). V shed 7 bases and J shed 8 bases, with 14 bases lying between them. The CDR3 is 13 amino acids.